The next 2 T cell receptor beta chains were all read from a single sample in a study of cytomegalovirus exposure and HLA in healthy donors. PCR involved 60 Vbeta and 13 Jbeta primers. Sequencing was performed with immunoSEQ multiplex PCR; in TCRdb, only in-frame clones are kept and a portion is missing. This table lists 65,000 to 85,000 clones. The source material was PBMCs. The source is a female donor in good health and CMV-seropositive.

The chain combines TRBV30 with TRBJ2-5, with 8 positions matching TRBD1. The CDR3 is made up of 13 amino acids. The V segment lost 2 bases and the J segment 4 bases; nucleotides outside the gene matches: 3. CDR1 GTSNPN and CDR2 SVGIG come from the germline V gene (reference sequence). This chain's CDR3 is CAWSPGQVETQYF. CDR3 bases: TGTGCCTGGAGTCCGGGACAGGTAGAGACCCAGTACTTC.

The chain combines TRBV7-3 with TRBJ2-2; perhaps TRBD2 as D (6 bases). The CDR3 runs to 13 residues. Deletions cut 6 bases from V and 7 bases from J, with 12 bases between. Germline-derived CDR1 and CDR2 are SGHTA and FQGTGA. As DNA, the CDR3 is TGTGCCAGCAGGCCTACGGGGGTCGGGGAGCTGTTTTTT. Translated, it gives CASRPTGVGELFF. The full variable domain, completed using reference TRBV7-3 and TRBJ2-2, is GAGVSQTPSNKVTEKGKYVELRCDPISGHTALYWYRQSLGQGPEFLIYFQGTGAADDSGLPNDRFFAVRPEGSVSTLKIQRTERGDSAVYLCASRPTGVGELFFGEGSRLTVL.